These 16 T cell receptor beta chains share one sample of origin, sequenced in a study of beta chain features in type 1 diabetes. Study findings and constraints: There was a moderate but significant shortening of TCRB CDR3s in all four CD4+ subsets of Type 1 diabetes patients.

The whole isolated RNA underwent reverse transcription, so sequencing captured expressed TCRB transcripts. This table comes from immunoSEQ multiplex PCR, and its TCRdb copy is limited to in-frame clones, with some not included. The sample comprises about 650,000 clones, 12% of which are singletons, and roughly 0.11% rests with the top ten. Their target antigens are unknown. The sample taken for sequencing was naive CD4+ T cells from blood. These receptors were obtained from a man aged 25 to 40 with type 1 diabetes.

This clone was found a few times. This rearrangement joins TRBV19 to TRBJ1-5; the D is unclear. The CDR3 has 15 amino acids. CDR1 and CDR2 from the germline V gene are LNHDA and SQIVND (reference sequence). With 6 bases removed from V and 0 bases from J, the gap between germline ends came to 12 bases. The CDR3 sequence: CASSRLKHSNQPQHF. The CDR3 bases are TGTGCCAGTAGCCGCCTAAAACATAGCAATCAGCCCCAGCATTTT.

Only a few counts were recorded for this clone. The V call is TRBV30, the J call TRBJ1-5; D might be TRBD1 (6 bases). The CDR3 is 14 residues long. Germline V gene lookup returns CDR1 GTSNPN and CDR2 SVGIG (reference sequence). The germline V and J ends were trimmed by 2 bases and 3 bases, with 11 bases remaining between them. CDR3 nucleotide sequence: TGTGCCTGGAGTTTTGGGACAATCAATCAGCCCCAGCATTTT. This codes for CAWSFGTINQPQHF.

This rearrangement joins TRBV18 to TRBJ1-3; unclear D gene. Germline V gene lookup returns CDR1 KGHSH and CDR2 LQKENI. The V end was cut by 0 bases, the J end by 4 bases, with 16 bases between. The CDR3 has 17 amino acids. The CDR3 DNA follows: TGTGCCAGCTCACCACCAACAATCACCGAGGGAGGAAACACCATATATTTT. Translating gives CASSPPTITEGGNTIYF.

This clone occurred a few times. The rearrangement uses TRBV6-5 and TRBJ1-2, with a weak D call TRBD1 (6 bases). CDR1 is MNHEY, CDR2 SVGAGI, per germline. CDR3 size: 15 residues. V gave up 2 bases and J gave up 3 bases, with 13 bases separating them. CDR3 nucleotides: TGTGCCAGCAGTTACGGCACAGGGATGGACTATGGCTACACCTTC. Residues: CASSYGTGMDYGYTF.

Only a few counts were recorded for this clone. This chain connects TRBV30 to TRBJ1-6, with D uncertain. CDR3 length equals 12 residues. Germline CDR1 reads GTSNPN; CDR2 reads SVGIG (reference sequence). V lost 1 base, J lost 9 bases, and 7 bases lay in between. This CDR3 reads CAWSGPASPLHF. CDR3 DNA sequence: TGTGCCTGGAGTGGGCCCGCTTCACCCCTCCACTTT.

This clone was detected a few times. The V call is TRBV27, the J call TRBJ2-4, with D perhaps TRBD2 (6 bases). V lost 6 bases and J lost 1, with 13 bases in between. Germline V gene data show CDR1 as MNHEY and CDR2 as SMNVEV (reference sequence). The length of the CDR3 is 15 residues. The CDR3 region is CASSPRRAAKNIQYF. The CDR3 DNA is TGTGCCAGCAGCCCGCGGAGGGCGGCCAAAAACATTCAGTACTTC.

The V call is TRBV18, the J call TRBJ2-1; D call uncertain. The CDR3 is 11 residues long. The V end lost 4 bases, the J end lost 6 bases, and 4 bases lay between the germline ends. Germline V gene sequence: CDR1 KGHSH, CDR2 LQKENI. The CDR3 protein is CASSLVNEQFF. CDR3 nucleotide sequence: TGTGCCAGCTCACTGGTCAATGAGCAGTTCTTC.

This clone was picked up a small number of times. The chain employs TRBV28 and TRBJ1-2, with unresolved D. The ends were cut back, 4 bases at V and 3 bases at J, with 9 bases in the middle. The germline V gene encodes CDR1 MDHEN and CDR2 SYDVKM. This CDR3 has 13 residues. CDR3 coding DNA: TGTGCCAGCAGTTCAGGAGTTGACTATGGCTACACCTTC. As protein: CASSSGVDYGYTF.

This clone was seen a handful of times. The same CDR3 is also encoded by other DNA sequences in this sample. The chain links TRBV28 to TRBJ2-7, with unresolved D. Germline CDR1 is MDHEN and CDR2 is SYDVKM. CDR3 length equals 10 residues. V was cut by 9 bases and J by 4 bases, with 7 bases left in between. CDR3 in amino acids: CASGRYEQYF. The CDR3 DNA sequence: TGTGCCAGTGGACGATACGAGCAGTACTTC.

This clone has a handful of counts. The chain uses TRBV5-1 and TRBJ1-6; D is uncertain. CDR3 length: 15 residues. Germline CDR1 and CDR2: SGHRS and YFSETQ. V shed 0 bases and J shed 9 bases, with 13 bases lying between them. CDR3: CASSLGQIEVSPLHF. In nucleotides, the CDR3 is TGCGCCAGCAGCTTGGGTCAGATTGAGGTTTCACCCCTCCACTTT.

The chain carries TRBV11-3 and TRBJ2-3, with 11 bases identical to TRBD1. The CDR3 is 18 amino acids. With V trimmed by 2 bases and J by 0 bases, 7 bases remained unmatched. Germline assignment: CDR1 SGHNT and CDR2 YENEEA. As DNA, the CDR3 is TGTGCCAGCAGCTTATCTCATTGGGACAGGGGGAGCACAGATACGCAGTATTTT. Translated: CASSLSHWDRGSTDTQYF.

This rearrangement joins TRBV9 to TRBJ2-6; D is unclear. V was pared by 4 bases and J by 0 bases, with 11 bases between. Germline assignment: CDR1 SGDLS and CDR2 YYNGEE. The length of the CDR3 is 16 residues. The CDR3 DNA is TGTGCCAGCAGCCCCCTAGGGAACTCTGGGGCCAACGTCCTGACTTTC. Protein: CASSPLGNSGANVLTF.

The chain carries TRBV7-2 and TRBJ2-5, with TRBD2 as a possible D gene (6 bases). Trimming removed 4 bases at V and 5 bases at J, with 14 bases between. The CDR3 is 14 amino acids. Germline CDR1 SGHTA, CDR2 FQGNSA. The CDR3 loop is CASSSGGRWETQYF. CDR3 in DNA: TGTGCCAGCAGCTCTGGGGGGAGGTGGGAGACCCAGTACTTC. Combining the CDR3 with reference TRBV7-2 and TRBJ2-5 gives the whole variable domain GAGVSQSPSNKVTEKGKDVELRCDPISGHTALYWYRQSLGQGLEFLIYFQGNSAPDKSGLPSDRFSAERTGGSVSTLTIQRTQQEDSAVYLCASSSGGRWETQYFGPGTRLLVL.

Only a few counts were recorded for this clone. V gene TRBV7-2 combines with J gene TRBJ2-1, with D unclear. The germline V gene has CDR1 SGHTA and CDR2 FQGNSA. Trimming cost V 2 bases and J 4 bases, with 3 bases left between them. The CDR3 totals 12 residues. Here the CDR3 DNA reads TGTGCCAGCAGCTTACGGTACAATGAGCAGTTCTTC. Amino acid sequence: CASSLRYNEQFF.

The chain recombines TRBV6-5 with TRBJ2-5; D ambiguous. This CDR3 spans 11 amino acids. The V end lost 6 bases, the J end lost 5 bases, and 7 bases lay between the germline ends. Germline V gene sequence: CDR1 MNHEY, CDR2 SVGAGI. CDR3 nucleotide sequence: TGTGCCAGCAGCCAAAAGGAGACCCAGTACTTC. This codes for CASSQKETQYF.

This clone occurred a few times. J is TRBJ1-2 and V is TRBV5-4, with 7 bases that match TRBD1. Trimming at V came to 2 bases and at J to 0 bases, leaving 4 bases not matched to a gene. Germline loops: CDR1 SGHNT, CDR2 YYREEE (reference sequence). This CDR3 is built from 15 residues. CDR3 region: CASSFRDRANYGYTF. The CDR3 nucleotides are TGTGCCAGCAGCTTTCGGGACAGAGCTAACTATGGCTACACCTTC.